Reported below is one T cell receptor beta chain. In its sample, this clonotype was seen a few times. Its target antigen remains unknown. Base qualities are not recorded, but no much larger clone differs from it by a single base. Via the germline V gene, CDR1 is SGHAT and CDR2 FQNNGV. V is trimmed back by 2 bases and J by 8 bases, and the junction contains 13 bases that no gene match accounts for. The CDR3 has 17 amino acids, counting the end cysteine and phenylalanine. The retained sequence is limited to the CDR3, 51 bases, with the frame set at the first base. This entry is derived from a study of patients and donors after allogeneic stem cell transplantation (dated by TCRdb to 2020 to 2022). The library was generated by RT-PCR. Sequencing instrument: NextSeq 550. Using fastp trimming at Q25 and MiXCR clonotype assembly, TCRdb reanalyzed the public sequencing data and kept in-frame beta chains. Identical CDR3 protein sequences are pooled into one entry, listed with their most common genes and DNA. The sample includes more than 850,000 distinct CDR3 sequences, with approximately 19% observed a single time. The ten largest clones represent approximately 5.9% of the sample.

This chain joins TRBV11-2 to TRBJ2-1; TRBD2 agrees with 9 junctional bases. The sample was blood, either unsorted or a sorted T cell fraction (not recorded which). This sequence was found in a human donor who was either an allogeneic HSCT recipient or a stem cell or donor lymphocyte infusion donor (not recorded which). It is not recorded whose cells these are; they may come from a transplant donor. The CDR3 here reads CASSLRLAGAISHEQFF. The bases are TGTGCCAGCAGCTTAAGATTAGCGGGAGCGATTTCACATGAGCAGTTCTTC. When the CDR3 is completed using the reference TRBV11-2 and TRBJ2-1 genes on either side, the full variable domain is EAGVAQSPRYKIIEKRQSVAFWCNPISGHATLYWYQQILGQGPKLLIQFQNNGVVDDSQLPKDRFSAERLKGVDSTLKIQPAKLEDSAVYLCASSLRLAGAISHEQFFGPGTRLTVL.